This T cell receptor (beta chain) came from a study of identical twins' blood T cells. Worth noting for this clonotype: A much larger clone sits a single nucleotide away, making a read error possible.

Germline V gene data show CDR1 as MNHNY and CDR2 as SVGAGI (reference sequence). The CDR3 extends over 15 amino acids. TCRdb called the 5' RACE reads again in MiXCR, with one record for every CDR3 protein. Counted here are hundreds of thousands of distinct CDR3 sequences, under 30% occurring once; the ten biggest clones make up about 6%. The clonotype comes from a woman aged 18-49 years in good health. Sequenced sample: PBMCs. This chain uses TRBV6-6 with TRBJ1-3; D unresolved. The CDR3 sequence: CASSYSMSSGNTTYF. Written as DNA, the CDR3 is TGTGCCAGCAGTTACTCGATGAGCTCTGGAAACACCACATATTTT.